This T cell receptor (beta chain) was recovered during a study of T cell responses to AZD1222 COVID-19 vaccine. The repertoire was sequenced with immunoSEQ multiplex PCR; TCRdb's copy has only in-frame clones and lacks some. Of approximately 100,000 clones listed, over 75% are singletons. Turning to this clone: Its antigen remains unknown.

General study points: Within unmutated variant regions lay the reported targets of nearly half of spike-specific TCRs. Repertoires were collected only later (after the peak T cell response had occurred). Along spike, vaccine-associated CD4 TCRs were found throughout, with dominance at 160-218 and 743-854.

Germline assignment: CDR1 SGHTA and CDR2 FQGTGA. Trimming shortened V by 5 bases and J by 3 bases, and 18 bases separated the two germline ends. CDR3 size: 16 residues. This clonotype was sampled from an adult who received the AZD1222 COVID-19 vaccine. The rearrangement joins TRBV7-3 to TRBJ2-3, with a weak D call TRBD2 (6 bases). The specimen was peripheral blood, collected 28 days after the second AZD1222 dose. The chain's CDR3 is CASSPGLATGTDTQYF. The CDR3 nucleotides read TGTGCCAGCAGCCCGGGACTGGCAACCGGGACAGATACGCAGTATTTT.